This T cell receptor (beta chain) comes out of a study of blood T cells in healthy people across ages. The study, taken as a whole, reports: No one knew whether donors had CMV, which possibly confounded expanded clonotype changes. The study could not conclusively compare naive and antigen-experienced cells, given its unsorted PBMCs. Observed TCR beta diversity per million T cells went down as age went up. This fall followed a roughly linear course with age.

Germline trimming cut 3 bases from V and 3 bases from J; bases unmatched to any gene: 1. CDR3 length: 12 residues. Looked up from germline, CDR1 is SQVTM and CDR2 is ANQGSEA. A second PCR of roughly 7 to 11 cycles used a sample-barcoded 5' primer and a J-beta primer mix. Via MiXCR, TCRdb re-called the 5' RACE reads, giving one row per CDR3 protein. The repertoire holds about 830,000 distinct CDR3 sequences, roughly 64% seen once, with approximately 23% in the top ten. This clonotype has only a few counts. The antigen remains undetermined. This chain joins TRBV29-1 and TRBJ2-7, with 8 bases fitting TRBD1. The specimen was blood. The sequence was obtained from a man younger than 40 in good health. CDR3 in DNA: TGCAGCGTTGAGGACAGGGACTACGAGCAGTACTTC. It specifies CSVEDRDYEQYF.